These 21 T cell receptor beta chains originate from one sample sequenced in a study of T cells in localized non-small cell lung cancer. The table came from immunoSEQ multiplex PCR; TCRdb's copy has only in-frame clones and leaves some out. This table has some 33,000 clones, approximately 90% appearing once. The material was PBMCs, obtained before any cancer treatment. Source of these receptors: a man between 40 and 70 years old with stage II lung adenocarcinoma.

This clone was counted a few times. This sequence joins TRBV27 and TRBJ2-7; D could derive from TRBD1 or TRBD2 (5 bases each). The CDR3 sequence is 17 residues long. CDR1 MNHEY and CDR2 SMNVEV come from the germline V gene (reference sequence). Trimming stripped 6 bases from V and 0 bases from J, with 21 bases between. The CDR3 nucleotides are TGTGCCAGCAGCAAACTGGCTCCGGGACGGAGCTCCTACGAGCAGTACTTC. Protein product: CASSKLAPGRSSYEQYF.

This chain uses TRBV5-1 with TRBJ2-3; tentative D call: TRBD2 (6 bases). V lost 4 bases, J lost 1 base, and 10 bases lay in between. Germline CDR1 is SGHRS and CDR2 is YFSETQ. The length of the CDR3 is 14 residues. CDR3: CASSLREGTDTQYF. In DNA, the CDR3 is TGCGCCAGCAGCCTCAGGGAGGGCACAGATACGCAGTATTTT.

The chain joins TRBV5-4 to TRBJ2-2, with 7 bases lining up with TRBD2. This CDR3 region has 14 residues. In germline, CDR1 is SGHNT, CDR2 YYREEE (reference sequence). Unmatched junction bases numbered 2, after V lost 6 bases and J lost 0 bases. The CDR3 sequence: CASTAGPNTGELFF. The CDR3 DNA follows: TGTGCCAGCACAGCGGGGCCGAACACCGGGGAGCTGTTTTTT.

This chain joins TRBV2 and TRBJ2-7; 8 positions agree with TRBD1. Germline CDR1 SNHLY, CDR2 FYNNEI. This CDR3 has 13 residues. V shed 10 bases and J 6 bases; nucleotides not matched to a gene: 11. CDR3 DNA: TGTGCCACCCAGGGACAGGATATGGTCGAGCAGTACTTC. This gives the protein CATQGQDMVEQYF. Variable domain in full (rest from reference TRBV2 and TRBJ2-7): EPEVTQTPSHQVTQMGQEVILRCVPISNHLYFYWYRQILGQKVEFLVSFYNNEISEKSEIFDDQFSVERPDGSNFTLKIRSTKLEDSAMYFCATQGQDMVEQYFGPGTRLTVT.

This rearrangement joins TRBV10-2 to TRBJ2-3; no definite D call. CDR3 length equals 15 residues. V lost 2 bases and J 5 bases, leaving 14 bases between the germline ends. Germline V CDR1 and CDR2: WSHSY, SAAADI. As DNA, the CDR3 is TGCGCCAGCAGTGAGGTGCACTTAAGTGGAGATACGCAGTATTTT. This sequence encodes CASSEVHLSGDTQYF.

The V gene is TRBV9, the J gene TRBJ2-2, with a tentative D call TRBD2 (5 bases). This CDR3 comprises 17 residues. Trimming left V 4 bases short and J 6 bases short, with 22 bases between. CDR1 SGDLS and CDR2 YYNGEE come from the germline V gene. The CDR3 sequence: CASSPLEAAKIAGELFF. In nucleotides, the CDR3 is TGTGCCAGCAGCCCCCTGGAGGCCGCGAAGATCGCCGGGGAGCTGTTTTTT.

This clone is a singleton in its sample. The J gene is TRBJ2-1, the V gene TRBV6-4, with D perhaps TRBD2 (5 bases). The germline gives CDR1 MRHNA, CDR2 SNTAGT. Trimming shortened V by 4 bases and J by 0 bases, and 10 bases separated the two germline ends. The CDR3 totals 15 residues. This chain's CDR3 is CASSADWSSYNEQFF. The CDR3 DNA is TGTGCCAGCAGTGCGGACTGGAGCTCCTACAATGAGCAGTTCTTC.

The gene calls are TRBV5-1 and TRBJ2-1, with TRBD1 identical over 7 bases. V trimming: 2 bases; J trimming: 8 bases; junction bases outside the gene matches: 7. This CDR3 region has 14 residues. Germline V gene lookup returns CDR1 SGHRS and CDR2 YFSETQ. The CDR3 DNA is TGCGCCAGCAGCTTAGAGGGGGCGAGATATGAGCAGTTCTTC. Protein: CASSLEGARYEQFF.

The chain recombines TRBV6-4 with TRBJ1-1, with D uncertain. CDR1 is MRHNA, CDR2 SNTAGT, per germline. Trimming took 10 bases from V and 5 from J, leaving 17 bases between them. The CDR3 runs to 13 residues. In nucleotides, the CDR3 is TGTGCCACCCGAGTGGGGTTTGGGACTGAAGCTTTCTTT. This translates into CATRVGFGTEAFF.

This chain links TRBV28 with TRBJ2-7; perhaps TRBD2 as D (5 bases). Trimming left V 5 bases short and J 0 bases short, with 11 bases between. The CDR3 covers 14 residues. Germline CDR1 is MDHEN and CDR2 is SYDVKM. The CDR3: CASSPRGASYEQYF. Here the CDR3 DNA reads TGTGCCAGCAGTCCCCGGGGAGCCTCCTACGAGCAGTACTTC. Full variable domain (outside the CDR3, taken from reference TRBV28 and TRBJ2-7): DVKVTQSSRYLVKRTGEKVFLECVQDMDHENMFWYRQDPGLGLRLIYFSYDVKMKEKGDIPEGYSVSREKKERFSLILESASTNQTSMYLCASSPRGASYEQYFGPGTRLTVT.

This chain's CDR3 is CASSLWGINQPQHF. Here the CDR3 DNA reads TGTGCCAGCAGTTTATGGGGGATCAATCAGCCCCAGCATTTT. The chain recombines TRBV28 with TRBJ1-5; D call uncertain. With 0 bases removed from V and 3 bases from J, the gap between germline ends came to 6 bases. CDR1 and CDR2 from the germline V gene are MDHEN and SYDVKM. The CDR3 has 14 amino acids.

The CDR3 sequence is CASSPLGGNTGELFF. CDR3 in DNA: TGTGCCAGCTCACCACTCGGGGGAAACACCGGGGAGCTGTTTTTT. The V and J genes are TRBV18 and TRBJ2-2, with D maybe TRBD2 (6 bases). V was cut by 1 base and J by 2 bases, with 8 bases left in between. The CDR3 is made up of 15 amino acids. Germline CDR1 reads KGHSH; CDR2 reads LQKENI.

CDR3 in DNA: TGTGCCAGCAGCCCGGGACAGGAGAACACTGAAGCTTTCTTT. It codes for CASSPGQENTEAFF. The chain is built from TRBV5-4 and TRBJ1-1, with TRBD1 matching over 8 bases. From germline, CDR1 is SGHNT and CDR2 YYREEE (reference sequence). The CDR3 covers 14 residues. V shed 4 bases, J shed 1 base, and the junction held 3 bases outside the gene matches.

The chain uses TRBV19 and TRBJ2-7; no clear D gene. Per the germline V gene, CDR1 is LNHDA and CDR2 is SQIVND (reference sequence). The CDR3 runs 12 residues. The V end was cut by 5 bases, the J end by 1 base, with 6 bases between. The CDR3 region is CASSGFSYEQYF. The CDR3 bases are TGTGCCAGTAGTGGGTTTTCCTACGAGCAGTACTTC.

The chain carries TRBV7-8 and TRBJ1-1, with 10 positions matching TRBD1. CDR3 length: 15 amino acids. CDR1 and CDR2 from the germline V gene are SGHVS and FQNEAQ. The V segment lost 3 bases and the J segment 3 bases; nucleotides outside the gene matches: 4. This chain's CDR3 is CASSLGTGVDTEAFF. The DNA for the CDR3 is TGTGCCAGCAGCTTGGGGACAGGGGTCGACACTGAAGCTTTCTTT. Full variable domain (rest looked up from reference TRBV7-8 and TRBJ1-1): GAGVSQSPRYKVAKRGQDVALRCDPISGHVSLFWYQQALGQGPEFLTYFQNEAQLDKSGLPSDRFFAERPEGSVSTLKIQRTQQEDSAVYLCASSLGTGVDTEAFFGQGTRLTVV.

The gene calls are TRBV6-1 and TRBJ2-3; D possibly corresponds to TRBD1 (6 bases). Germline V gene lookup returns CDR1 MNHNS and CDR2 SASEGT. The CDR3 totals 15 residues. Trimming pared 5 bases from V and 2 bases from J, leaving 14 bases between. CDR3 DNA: TGTGCCAGCAGTCCCGGGACAACCTTCACAGATACGCAGTATTTT. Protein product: CASSPGTTFTDTQYF.

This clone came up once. CDR3 sequence reads: CASSRNQETQYF. In nucleotides, the CDR3 is TGTGCCAGCTCCCGTAACCAAGAGACCCAGTACTTC. This chain uses TRBV18 with TRBJ2-5; D unresolved. V lost 6 bases, J lost 0 bases, and 5 bases lay in between. The CDR3 length is 12 residues. The germline gives CDR1 KGHSH, CDR2 LQKENI.

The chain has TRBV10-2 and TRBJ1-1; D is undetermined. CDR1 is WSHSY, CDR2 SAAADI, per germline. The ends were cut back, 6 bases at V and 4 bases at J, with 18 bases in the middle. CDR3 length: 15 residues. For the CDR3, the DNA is TGCGCCAGCAGAGAGAGGGTCGACGAGGTCACTGAAGCTTTCTTT. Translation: CASRERVDEVTEAFF.

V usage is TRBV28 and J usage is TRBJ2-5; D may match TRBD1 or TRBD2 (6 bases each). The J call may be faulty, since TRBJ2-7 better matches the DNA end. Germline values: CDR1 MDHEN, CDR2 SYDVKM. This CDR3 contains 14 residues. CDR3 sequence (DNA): TGTGCCAGCAGTTTATCGGGGGCTCCTTACGAGCAGTACTTC. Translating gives CASSLSGAPYEQYF.

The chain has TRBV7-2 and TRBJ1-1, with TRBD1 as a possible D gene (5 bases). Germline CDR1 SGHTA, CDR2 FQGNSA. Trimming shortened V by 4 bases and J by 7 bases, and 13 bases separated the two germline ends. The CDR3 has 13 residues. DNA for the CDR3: TGTGCCAGCAGCTCCGCCGGGACGGGTGAAGCTTTCTTT. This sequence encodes CASSSAGTGEAFF.

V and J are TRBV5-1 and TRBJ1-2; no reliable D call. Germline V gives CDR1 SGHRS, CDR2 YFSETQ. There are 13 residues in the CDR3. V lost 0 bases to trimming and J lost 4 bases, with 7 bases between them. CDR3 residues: CASSLDAAYGYTF. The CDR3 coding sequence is TGCGCCAGCAGCTTGGATGCGGCCTATGGCTACACCTTC.